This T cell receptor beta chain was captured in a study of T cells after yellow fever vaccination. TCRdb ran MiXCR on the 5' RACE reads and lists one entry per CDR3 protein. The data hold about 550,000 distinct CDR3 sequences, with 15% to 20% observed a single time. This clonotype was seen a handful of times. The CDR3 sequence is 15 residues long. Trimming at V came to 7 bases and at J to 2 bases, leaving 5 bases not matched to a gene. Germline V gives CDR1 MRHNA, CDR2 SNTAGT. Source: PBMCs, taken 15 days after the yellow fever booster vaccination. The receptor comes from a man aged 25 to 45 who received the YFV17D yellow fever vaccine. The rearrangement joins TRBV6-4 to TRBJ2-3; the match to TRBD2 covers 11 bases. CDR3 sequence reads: CASKLLAGATDTQYF. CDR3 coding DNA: TGTGCCAGCAAACTACTAGCGGGGGCCACAGATACGCAGTATTTT.